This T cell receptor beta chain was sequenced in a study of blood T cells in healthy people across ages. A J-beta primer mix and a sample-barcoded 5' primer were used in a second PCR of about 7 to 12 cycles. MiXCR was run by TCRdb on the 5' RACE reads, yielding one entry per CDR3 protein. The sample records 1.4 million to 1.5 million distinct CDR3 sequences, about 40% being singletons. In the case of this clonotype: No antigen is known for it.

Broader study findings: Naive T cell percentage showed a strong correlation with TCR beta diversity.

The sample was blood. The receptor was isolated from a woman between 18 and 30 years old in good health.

The DNA for the CDR3 is TGCAGTGCTAGAGATCAACCAGGGGTCTATCAGCCCCAGCATTTT. It translates to CSARDQPGVYQPQHF. The chain uses TRBV20-1 and TRBJ1-5, with D possibly matching TRBD1 (6 bases). V lost 0 bases and J lost 5, with 14 bases in between. This CDR3 comprises 15 residues. Germline CDR1 reads DFQATT; CDR2 reads SNEGSKA (reference sequence).